This paragraph reports one TCR beta chain. The target antigen is unknown. The data are from a study of cytomegalovirus exposure and HLA in healthy donors. Study results and limitations: The study had only CMV serostatus as immune exposure information.

Germline V gives CDR1 SGHRS, CDR2 YFSETQ. V lost 4 bases and J 2 bases, leaving 12 bases between the germline ends. The CDR3 consists of 14 residues. The PCR was carried out with 60 Vbeta primers and 13 Jbeta primers. Clones were sequenced by immunoSEQ multiplex PCR, and TCRdb holds only the in-frame ones, with some missing. Here the sample spans roughly 200,000 clones, 70% to 80% being singletons. The chain uses TRBV5-1 and TRBJ1-2; a weak D match, TRBD1 (5 bases). This TCR was sampled from a woman aged 60-75 years in good health and CMV-seropositive. The sample comprised PBMCs. CDR3 nucleotide sequence: TGCGCCAGCAGCGCGGGACGGGGGAACTATGGCTACACCTTC. Translated: CASSAGRGNYGYTF.